Listed below are T cell receptor beta chains from one sample, sequenced in a study of blood T cells in healthy people across ages. TCRdb re-analysed the 5' RACE reads in MiXCR, keeping a single row per CDR3 protein. This table holds over 1.5 million distinct CDR3 sequences, around 50% found once. The specimen sequenced was blood. All receptors come from a woman in her 40s in good health. The CDR3 runs from the conserved cysteine through the conserved F or W. Each record gives: CDR3 protein, CDR3 DNA, V gene, J gene, clone size, D gene. A D gene is named only where the DNA matches it firmly. Clone size, where shown, is once, few, many, or a class for clones that have expanded.

CDR3aa: CSVGREFWETQYF; CDR3nt: TGCAGCGTTGGCAGGGAGTTTTGGGAGACCCAGTACTTC; v_gene: TRBV29-1; j_gene: TRBJ2-5; abundance: NA; d_gene: NA
CDR3aa: CSATTGTVNSPLHF; CDR3nt: TGCAGTGCCACAACCGGGACAGTTAATTCACCCCTCCACTTT; v_gene: TRBV20-1; j_gene: TRBJ1-6; abundance: NA; d_gene: TRBD1
CDR3aa: CASSLPGGQFF; CDR3nt: TGTGCCAGCAGTTTACCCGGGGGGCAGTTCTTC; v_gene: TRBV28; j_gene: TRBJ2-1; abundance: NA; d_gene: NA
CDR3aa: CASSQDRALKGQPQHF; CDR3nt: TGCGCCAGCAGCCAAGATAGGGCGCTAAAAGGGCAGCCCCAGCATTTT; v_gene: TRBV4-1; j_gene: TRBJ1-5; abundance: NA; d_gene: NA
CDR3aa: CSANRGLVSGNEQFF; CDR3nt: TGCAGTGCCAATAGAGGACTGGTGTCCGGCAATGAGCAGTTCTTC; v_gene: TRBV20-1; j_gene: TRBJ2-1; abundance: few; d_gene: NA
CDR3aa: CASQGGALNYGYTF; CDR3nt: TGTGCCAGCCAAGGGGGGGCACTTAACTATGGCTACACCTTC; v_gene: TRBV6-6; j_gene: TRBJ1-2; abundance: NA; d_gene: NA
CDR3aa: CASSQGTGPLQYF; CDR3nt: TGTGCCAGCAGCCAAGGAACGGGGCCCCTGCAGTATTTT; v_gene: TRBV3-1; j_gene: TRBJ2-3; abundance: once; d_gene: NA
CDR3aa: CASSFQPYEQFF; CDR3nt: TGTGCCAGCAGTTTCCAGCCATATGAGCAGTTCTTC; v_gene: TRBV6-6; j_gene: TRBJ2-1; abundance: NA; d_gene: NA
CDR3aa: CASSLGRGVNTEAFF; CDR3nt: TGTGCCAGCAGTTTGGGTCGGGGGGTGAACACTGAAGCTTTCTTT; v_gene: TRBV12-3/TRBV12-4; j_gene: TRBJ1-1; abundance: many; d_gene: NA
CDR3aa: CATSYSGTRSTDTQYF; CDR3nt: TGTGCCACCAGTTATAGCGGGACTAGAAGCACAGATACGCAGTATTTT; v_gene: TRBV24-1; j_gene: TRBJ2-3; abundance: NA; d_gene: TRBD2
CDR3aa: CASSLRTGLEQFF; CDR3nt: TGTGCCAGCAGTTTACGGACAGGGTTGGAGCAGTTCTTC; v_gene: TRBV28; j_gene: TRBJ2-1; abundance: NA; d_gene: TRBD1
CDR3aa: CASSQVLGETYKQYF; CDR3nt: TGTGCCAGCAGCCAAGTCCTGGGAGAGACCTACAAGCAGTACTTC; v_gene: TRBV3-1; j_gene: TRBJ2-4; abundance: NA; d_gene: NA
CDR3aa: CASSLPLPGVGEDYGYTF; CDR3nt: TGTGCCAGCAGTTTACCGCTCCCTGGGGTAGGGGAGGACTATGGCTACACCTTC; v_gene: TRBV27; j_gene: TRBJ1-2; abundance: NA; d_gene: NA
CDR3aa: CASRPQGSSYEQYF; CDR3nt: TGTGCCAGCAGACCCCAGGGGAGCTCCTACGAGCAGTACTTC; v_gene: TRBV7-2; j_gene: TRBJ2-7; abundance: NA; d_gene: NA
CDR3aa: CASSSGTSVANEQFF; CDR3nt: TGTGCCAGCAGCTCCGGGACTAGCGTTGCCAATGAGCAGTTCTTC; v_gene: TRBV7-9; j_gene: TRBJ2-1; abundance: NA; d_gene: TRBD2
CDR3aa: CASSIGQGAASGANVLTF; CDR3nt: TGTGCCAGCAGCATCGGACAGGGGGCAGCCTCTGGGGCCAACGTCCTGACTTTC; v_gene: TRBV9; j_gene: TRBJ2-6; abundance: NA; d_gene: TRBD1
CDR3aa: CASSGQGVWGYTF; CDR3nt: TGTGCCAGCAGTGGACAGGGGGTTTGGGGCTACACCTTC; v_gene: TRBV28; j_gene: TRBJ1-2; abundance: NA; d_gene: TRBD1
CDR3aa: CASSYSHLRGTDEQYF; CDR3nt: TGTGCCAGCAGTTACTCTCACCTCAGAGGGACGGACGAGCAGTACTTC; v_gene: TRBV6-6; j_gene: TRBJ2-7; abundance: few; d_gene: NA
CDR3aa: CASSLERANYGYTF; CDR3nt: TGTGCCAGCAGTTTAGAGAGGGCTAACTATGGCTACACCTTC; v_gene: TRBV12-3/TRBV12-4; j_gene: TRBJ1-2; abundance: once; d_gene: NA
CDR3aa: CASSSPETNVLETQYF; CDR3nt: TGCGCCAGCAGCTCCCCCGAGACTAATGTGTTGGAGACCCAGTACTTC; v_gene: TRBV5-1; j_gene: TRBJ2-5; abundance: NA; d_gene: NA
CDR3aa: CASSQEPGGHQPQHF; CDR3nt: TGCGCCAGCAGCCAAGAGCCAGGGGGACATCAGCCCCAGCATTTT; v_gene: TRBV4-1; j_gene: TRBJ1-5; abundance: many; d_gene: TRBD1
CDR3aa: CASSLTGALPYQETQYF; CDR3nt: TGTGCCAGCAGCTTAACAGGGGCACTACCGTACCAAGAGACCCAGTACTTC; v_gene: TRBV7-6; j_gene: TRBJ2-5; abundance: NA; d_gene: TRBD1
CDR3aa: CSQKGGRETQYF; CDR3nt: TGCAGTCAAAAAGGAGGGCGAGAGACCCAGTACTTC; v_gene: TRBV20-1; j_gene: TRBJ2-5; abundance: NA; d_gene: NA
CDR3aa: CASSFRSGYSNQPQHF; CDR3nt: TGTGCCAGCAGTTTCCGTTCAGGGTATAGCAATCAGCCCCAGCATTTT; v_gene: TRBV12-3/TRBV12-4; j_gene: TRBJ1-5; abundance: NA; d_gene: NA
CDR3aa: CASSLASGADNEQFF; CDR3nt: TGTGCCAGCAGCTTAGCCAGCGGGGCGGACAATGAGCAGTTCTTC; v_gene: TRBV13; j_gene: TRBJ2-1; abundance: few; d_gene: TRBD2
CDR3aa: CASSLHLGRSQETQYF; CDR3nt: TGTGCCAGCAGCTTACATCTCGGCCGATCTCAAGAGACCCAGTACTTC; v_gene: TRBV7-2; j_gene: TRBJ2-5; abundance: few; d_gene: NA
CDR3aa: CASSPDSRLGGEQYF; CDR3nt: TGTGCCAGCAGCCCGGACAGCCGCCTCGGGGGCGAGCAGTACTTC; v_gene: TRBV28; j_gene: TRBJ2-7; abundance: many; d_gene: NA
CDR3aa: CASSLEGNSYGYTF; CDR3nt: TGCGCCAGCAGCTTGGAAGGGAATAGCTATGGCTACACCTTC; v_gene: TRBV5-1; j_gene: TRBJ1-2; abundance: NA; d_gene: NA
CDR3aa: CASSQGIGGGTDTQYF; CDR3nt: TGCGCCAGCAGCCAAGGAATAGGGGGGGGAACAGATACGCAGTATTTT; v_gene: TRBV4-3; j_gene: TRBJ2-3; abundance: once; d_gene: NA
CDR3aa: CASSQDHRESSYEQYF; CDR3nt: TGCGCCAGCAGCCAAGACCACAGGGAGAGCTCCTACGAGCAGTACTTC; v_gene: TRBV4-3; j_gene: TRBJ2-7; abundance: few; d_gene: NA
CDR3aa: CSVEHEQFF; CDR3nt: TGCAGCGTTGAACATGAGCAGTTCTTC; v_gene: TRBV29-1; j_gene: TRBJ2-1; abundance: NA; d_gene: NA
CDR3aa: CASSESTGAGSPLHF; CDR3nt: TGTGCCAGCAGTGAATCTACGGGGGCTGGTTCACCCCTCCACTTT; v_gene: TRBV25-1; j_gene: TRBJ1-6; abundance: NA; d_gene: NA
CDR3aa: CASSLRTGMGSDTQYF; CDR3nt: TGTGCCAGCAGCCTTCGGACAGGGATGGGTTCAGATACGCAGTATTTT; v_gene: TRBV7-2; j_gene: TRBJ2-3; abundance: few; d_gene: TRBD1
CDR3aa: CASSFYTGTGAMADSYTF; CDR3nt: TGCGCCAGCAGCTTCTACACCGGGACAGGGGCAATGGCGGATAGCTACACCTTC; v_gene: TRBV5-1; j_gene: TRBJ1-2; abundance: NA; d_gene: TRBD1
CDR3aa: CASSYSVGPYGYTF; CDR3nt: TGTGCCAGCAGTTACTCAGTTGGCCCTTATGGCTACACCTTC; v_gene: TRBV6-6; j_gene: TRBJ1-2; abundance: few; d_gene: NA
CDR3aa: CASNSLGGGAVNMNTEAFF; CDR3nt: TGTGCCAGCAACTCTTTAGGAGGGGGGGCAGTCAATATGAACACTGAAGCTTTCTTT; v_gene: TRBV7-9; j_gene: TRBJ1-1; abundance: once; d_gene: NA
CDR3aa: CSAGRETDTQYF; CDR3nt: TGCAGCGCTGGCAGGGAAACAGATACGCAGTATTTT; v_gene: TRBV29-1; j_gene: TRBJ2-3; abundance: NA; d_gene: NA
CDR3aa: CASSRDRGVNYGYTF; CDR3nt: TGCGCCAGCAGCCGGGACAGGGGAGTAAACTATGGCTACACCTTC; v_gene: TRBV5-1; j_gene: TRBJ1-2; abundance: few; d_gene: TRBD1
CDR3aa: CASSFPSGIEQYF; CDR3nt: TGTGCCAGCAGCTTTCCTAGCGGGATCGAGCAGTACTTC; v_gene: TRBV7-9; j_gene: TRBJ2-7; abundance: few; d_gene: TRBD2
CDR3aa: CASSLVVLDNEQFF; CDR3nt: TGTGCCAGCAGCCTCGTAGTACTGGACAATGAGCAGTTCTTC; v_gene: TRBV7-8; j_gene: TRBJ2-1; abundance: NA; d_gene: NA
CDR3aa: CSVRDPGQGTGANVLTF; CDR3nt: TGCAGTGTCAGGGACCCGGGACAGGGAACTGGGGCCAACGTCCTGACTTTC; v_gene: TRBV20-1; j_gene: TRBJ2-6; abundance: few; d_gene: TRBD1
CDR3aa: CASSYRWAADWDGYTF; CDR3nt: TGTGCCAGCAGTTACAGGTGGGCCGCGGATTGGGATGGCTACACCTTC; v_gene: TRBV6-2/TRBV6-3; j_gene: TRBJ1-2; abundance: few; d_gene: NA
CDR3aa: CASSRDRGPVKLFF; CDR3nt: TGTGCCAGCAGTAGGGACAGGGGGCCGGTAAAACTGTTTTTT; v_gene: TRBV28; j_gene: TRBJ1-4; abundance: once; d_gene: TRBD1
CDR3aa: CASKLQGISCEQYF; CDR3nt: TGTGCCAGCAAGTTGCAGGGCATCTCCTGCGAGCAGTACTTC; v_gene: TRBV27; j_gene: TRBJ2-7; abundance: few; d_gene: NA
CDR3aa: CASSIGLAAQYF; CDR3nt: TGTGCCAGCAGCATCGGACTAGCGGCGCAGTATTTT; v_gene: TRBV7-2; j_gene: TRBJ2-3; abundance: NA; d_gene: TRBD2
CDR3aa: CASSFISGGASYNEQFF; CDR3nt: TGTGCCAGCAGCTTCATTAGCGGGGGGGCCTCCTACAATGAGCAGTTCTTC; v_gene: TRBV11-2; j_gene: TRBJ2-1; abundance: few; d_gene: TRBD2
CDR3aa: CASSCRAGTSGTDTQYF; CDR3nt: TGTGCCAGCAGTTGCCGAGCCGGGACTAGCGGCACAGATACGCAGTATTTT; v_gene: TRBV6-2/TRBV6-3; j_gene: TRBJ2-3; abundance: NA; d_gene: TRBD2
CDR3aa: CSARGRSHRGETQYF; CDR3nt: TGCAGTGCTAGGGGACGGTCCCATCGGGGGGAGACCCAGTACTTC; v_gene: TRBV20-1; j_gene: TRBJ2-5; abundance: NA; d_gene: NA
CDR3aa: CASSVDSRNQPQHF; CDR3nt: TGTGCCAGCAGCGTTGACAGCCGGAATCAGCCCCAGCATTTT; v_gene: TRBV7-2; j_gene: TRBJ1-5; abundance: NA; d_gene: NA
CDR3aa: CASSWMGPPYEQYF; CDR3nt: TGTGCCAGCAGTTGGATGGGACCTCCGTACGAGCAGTACTTC; v_gene: TRBV6-2/TRBV6-3; j_gene: TRBJ2-7; abundance: NA; d_gene: NA
CDR3aa: CASSQDGDRVSQPQHF; CDR3nt: TGCGCCAGCAGCCAAGATGGGGACAGGGTTAGTCAGCCCCAGCATTTT; v_gene: TRBV4-1; j_gene: TRBJ1-5; abundance: NA; d_gene: TRBD1
CDR3aa: CASSVERGVSSNQPQHF; CDR3nt: TGTGCCAGCAGCGTAGAGAGGGGGGTGTCTAGCAATCAGCCCCAGCATTTT; v_gene: TRBV9; j_gene: TRBJ1-5; abundance: NA; d_gene: NA
CDR3aa: CASSPYGRTEAFF; CDR3nt: TGTGCCAGCAGCCCGTACGGTAGGACTGAAGCTTTCTTT; v_gene: TRBV9; j_gene: TRBJ1-1; abundance: NA; d_gene: NA